The present TCR beta chain was sequenced within a study of T cell clusters in autoimmune cytopenias. Each sample's input was roughly 230 ng genomic DNA, 35,000 to 40,000 genome equivalents. The CDR3 runs to 13 residues. The germline V gene has CDR1 LNHDA and CDR2 SQIVND (reference sequence). Multiplex touch-down PCR amplified TRB using TRB-A and TRB-B pools in one tube. TCRdb reprocessed the multiplex PCR reads, with one entry per CDR3 protein and no DNA. Its table lists 5,500 to 8,000 distinct CDR3 sequences. This sample also belongs to another study, concerning T cell repertoires in aging, cancer and after chemotherapy. That source adds: The full dataset contained several million TCR reads. Immunological memory after chemotherapy cannot be judged from the repertoire data.

V gene TRBV19 combines with J gene TRBJ2-7; TCRdb indicates TRBD1, and absent DNA this call remains unverified. This TCR came from a human donor in good health. Specimen: peripheral blood. CDR3 sequence reads: CATAPGQLYEQYF.